Each of the 20 T cell receptor beta chains below was sequenced from the same sample in a study of CD8+ T cells in alopecia areata. Reverse transcribed after extraction, RNA yielded cDNA as the sequencing template. Sequenced by immunoSEQ multiplex PCR; TCRdb stores in-frame clones only, minus some. Of 150,000 to 180,000 clones listed, around half are singletons. Sequenced here: CD8+ T cells sorted from blood, sampled at week 0. All receptors derive from a human donor with alopecia areata.

This clone was seen a single time. The V gene is TRBV15, the J gene TRBJ2-5; no reliable D call. The CDR3 consists of 14 residues. V gave up 0 bases and J gave up 5 bases, with 10 bases separating them. The V gene's germline CDR1 is LNHNV and CDR2 YYDKDF (reference sequence). CDR3 residues: CATSREYQWETQYF. The CDR3 DNA reads as TGTGCCACCAGCAGAGAATATCAATGGGAGACCCAGTACTTC.

J is TRBJ2-1 and V is TRBV5-1; TRBD2 matches 13 bases. CDR3 length: 16 residues. The V and J ends lost 0 bases and 7 bases, in that order; junction bases with no gene match: 4. Germline CDR1 and CDR2: SGHRS and YFSETQ. CDR3 DNA sequence: TGCGCCAGCAGCTTGGAGGGACTAGCGGGGAGGAATGAGCAGTTCTTC. Protein: CASSLEGLAGRNEQFF.

This chain joins TRBV29-1 and TRBJ2-3; D is unresolved. Germline V gene sequence: CDR1 SQVTM, CDR2 ANQGSEA. The CDR3 length is 11 residues. V lost 6 bases and J 4 bases, leaving 8 bases between the germline ends. The CDR3 DNA is TGCAGCGTCCCTCACGCAGATACGCAGTATTTT. It specifies CSVPHADTQYF.

This clone was picked up a small number of times. J is TRBJ2-7 and V is TRBV29-1, with D maybe TRBD1 (6 bases). This CDR3 has 13 amino acids. Looked up from germline, CDR1 is SQVTM and CDR2 is ANQGSEA. Trimming left V 2 bases short and J 3 bases short, with 11 bases between. CDR3 sequence reads: CSVESGVSYEQYF. The CDR3 coding sequence is TGCAGCGTTGAATCAGGGGTTAGCTACGAGCAGTACTTC.

The chain joins TRBV29-1 to TRBJ1-1, with D possibly TRBD1 on 5 matching bases. V gave up 3 bases and J gave up 6 bases, with 20 bases separating them. The germline CDR1 and CDR2 sequences are SQVTM and ANQGSEA. The CDR3 runs 15 residues. CDR3 sequence reads: CSVDWSGPRGPEAFF. CDR3 sequence (DNA): TGCAGCGTTGATTGGTCGGGGCCAAGGGGCCCTGAAGCTTTCTTT. Full variable domain (rest looked up from reference TRBV29-1 and TRBJ1-1): SAVISQKPSRDICQRGTSLTIQCQVDSQVTMMFWYRQQPGQSLTLIATANQGSEATYESGFVIDKFPISRPNLTFSTLTVSNMSPEDSSIYLCSVDWSGPRGPEAFFGQGTRLTVV.

This rearrangement joins TRBV25-1 to TRBJ1-5, with D possibly matching TRBD1 (5 bases). V was clipped by 6 bases and J by 0 bases, with 9 bases between them. There are 14 residues in the CDR3. Germline lookup yields CDR1 MGHDK and CDR2 SYGVNS. Here the CDR3 reads CASSGDDSNQPQHF. CDR3 DNA: TGTGCCAGCAGCGGGGACGATAGCAATCAGCCCCAGCATTTT.

The chain combines TRBV7-2 with TRBJ2-1; a weak D match, TRBD2 (5 bases). The CDR3 loop spans 15 amino acids. Germline CDR1 SGHTA, CDR2 FQGNSA. Trimming stripped 5 bases from V and 6 bases from J, with 17 bases between. CDR3 residues: CASSQTRRTGNEQFF. The CDR3 nucleotides are TGTGCCAGCAGCCAGACACGACGGACTGGCAATGAGCAGTTCTTC.

V usage is TRBV7-6 and J usage is TRBJ2-5, with TRBD2 as a possible D gene (6 bases). This CDR3 contains 15 residues. Germline values: CDR1 SGHVS, CDR2 FNYEAQ. V lost 4 bases, J lost 5 bases, and 17 bases lay in between. The CDR3 protein is CASSSRMTSSETQYF. As DNA, the CDR3 is TGTGCCAGCAGCTCTAGGATGACTAGTTCGGAGACCCAGTACTTC.

V and J are TRBV30 and TRBJ1-1; D perhaps matches TRBD1 (5 bases). There are 13 residues in the CDR3. Germline lookup yields CDR1 GTSNPN and CDR2 SVGIG (reference sequence). V was clipped by 0 bases and J by 5 bases, with 10 bases between them. CDR3 sequence (DNA): TGTGCCTGGAGTGTCCACGGGGGAACTGAAGCTTTCTTT. Amino acids: CAWSVHGGTEAFF.

Of note for this clone: The sample contains more than one DNA sequence encoding this CDR3. The V and J genes are TRBV20-1 and TRBJ1-2; possible D gene TRBD1, 5 bases. Germline V gives CDR1 DFQATT, CDR2 SNEGSKA (reference sequence). The V and J ends lost 5 bases and 6 bases respectively, with 10 bases between them. The CDR3 sequence is 11 residues long. CDR3 region: CSAPQGDGYTF. In nucleotides, the CDR3 is TGCAGTGCTCCCCAGGGAGATGGCTACACCTTC.

This chain connects TRBV25-1 to TRBJ2-7; D might be TRBD1 (5 bases). The CDR3 contains 13 residues. V was shortened by 4 bases and J by 7 bases, with 14 bases between the two germline ends. Germline V gene lookup returns CDR1 MGHDK and CDR2 SYGVNS. In DNA, the CDR3 is TGTGCCAGCAGTGGCAGGGCCCTGGGGGAGCAGTACTTC. This gives the protein CASSGRALGEQYF.

The chain couples TRBV7-8 to TRBJ1-1; D is unresolved. Trimming cost V 1 base and J 5 bases, with 11 bases left between them. The germline gives CDR1 SGHVS, CDR2 FQNEAQ. CDR3 length equals 14 residues. In nucleotides, the CDR3 is TGTGCCAGCAGCTTAGGTCTGTCAGGAACTGAAGCTTTCTTT. This gives the protein CASSLGLSGTEAFF. The full variable domain, in which reference TRBV7-8 and TRBJ1-1 provide the parts outside the CDR3, is GAGVSQSPRYKVAKRGQDVALRCDPISGHVSLFWYQQALGQGPEFLTYFQNEAQLDKSGLPSDRFFAERPEGSVSTLKIQRTQQEDSAVYLCASSLGLSGTEAFFGQGTRLTVV.

This clone showed up just a few times. This chain links TRBV14 with TRBJ2-7, with 7 nucleotides matching TRBD1. The V gene end was trimmed by 1 base and the J gene end by 2 bases; junction bases not matched to a gene: 2. This CDR3 spans 14 amino acids. Germline V gene lookup returns CDR1 SGHDN and CDR2 FVKESK. The CDR3 coding sequence is TGTGCCAGCAGCCAAGGGACAGGTGCCTACGAGCAGTACTTC. Protein: CASSQGTGAYEQYF.

This clone was counted between two and nine times. Written as DNA, the CDR3 is TGCAGCGTCTCAGGGGACGGCTACACCTTC. It specifies CSVSGDGYTF. The rearrangement joins TRBV29-1 to TRBJ1-2; tentative D call: TRBD1 (6 bases). Per the germline V gene, CDR1 is SQVTM and CDR2 is ANQGSEA. The germline V and J ends were trimmed by 6 bases and 8 bases, with 10 bases remaining between them. CDR3 length equals 10 residues.

J is TRBJ2-7 and V is TRBV5-1, with no clear D. Trimming pared 2 bases from V and 0 bases from J, leaving 12 bases between. The CDR3 is 15 amino acids. Germline V CDR1 and CDR2: SGHRS, YFSETQ. This chain's CDR3 is CASSLSPRSSYEQYF. CDR3 coding DNA: TGCGCCAGCAGCTTAAGTCCTAGAAGCTCCTACGAGCAGTACTTC.

The gene calls are TRBV4-3 and TRBJ1-1; 7 nucleotides align to TRBD1. The CDR3 totals 15 residues. V shed 0 bases, J shed 3 bases, and the junction held 4 bases outside the gene matches. The germline gives CDR1 LGHNA, CDR2 YSLEER. The CDR3 coding sequence is TGCGCCAGCAGCCAAGATCGACAGGGCGACACTGAAGCTTTCTTT. Translated, it gives CASSQDRQGDTEAFF.

As for this clone: Other DNA variants within this sample encode the same CDR3. V is TRBV13 and J is TRBJ2-1; TRBD1 is a possible D gene (6 bases). The ends were cut back, 0 bases at V and 3 bases at J, with 9 bases in the middle. There are 15 residues in the CDR3. Per the germline V gene, CDR1 is PRHDT and CDR2 is FYEKMQ (reference sequence). CDR3 DNA: TGTGCCAGCAGCTTAGGCAGGGGTAACTACAATGAGCAGTTCTTC. It yields the protein CASSLGRGNYNEQFF.

The V and J genes are TRBV5-1 and TRBJ2-1; TRBD2 might be the D (6 bases). V lost 4 bases and J 9 bases, leaving 14 bases between the germline ends. The CDR3 is made up of 13 amino acids. The germline V gene encodes CDR1 SGHRS and CDR2 YFSETQ. CDR3 sequence reads: CASSPPDYREQFF. The CDR3, as DNA: TGCGCCAGCAGCCCCCCGGACTACCGTGAGCAGTTCTTC. Drawing the rest from reference TRBV5-1 and TRBJ2-1, the complete variable domain is KAGVTQTPRYLIKTRGQQVTLSCSPISGHRSVSWYQQTPGQGLQFLFEYFSETQRNKGNFPGRFSGRQFSNSRSEMNVSTLELGDSALYLCASSPPDYREQFFGPGTRLTVL.

The chain carries TRBV30 and TRBJ2-3, with D perhaps TRBD2 (5 bases). The germline V and J ends were trimmed by 1 base and 4 bases, with 12 bases remaining between them. CDR3 length: 14 amino acids. Per the germline V gene, CDR1 is GTSNPN and CDR2 is SVGIG (reference sequence). Here the CDR3 DNA reads TGTGCCTGGAGTGGACTACTTGACGCAGATACGCAGTATTTT. Translated, it gives CAWSGLLDADTQYF.

This clone has only a few counts. The chain employs TRBV4-3 and TRBJ2-6; D unresolved. The CDR3 loop spans 16 amino acids. Germline V gives CDR1 LGHNA, CDR2 YSLEER. V shed 1 base and J shed 1 base, with 8 bases lying between them. CDR3 loop: CASSQAEGSGANVLTF. In DNA form, the CDR3 reads TGCGCCAGCAGCCAAGCGGAAGGATCTGGGGCCAACGTCCTGACTTTC.